Listed below are T cell receptor beta chains from one sample, sequenced in a study of T cell changes during pregnancy in multiple sclerosis. Data came from immunoSEQ multiplex PCR; TCRdb stores just in-frame clones and leaves some out. The table has some 81,000 clones, 90% to 95% seen once. The starting material was peripheral blood, obtained after pregnancy. The receptors were gathered from a female donor in good health, enrolled as a control in a pregnancy study. Each CDR3 is given with its conserved first and last residue. A D gene is named only where the DNA matches it firmly. Expanded clones get a size class; other rows say once, few or many, or leave the size out.

V: TRBV7-2
J: TRBJ1-1
size: -
D: TRBD1
DNA: TGTGCCAGCAGATTAAGGGGGCAGGGCACTGAAGCTTTCTTT
CDR3: CASRLRGQGTEAFF

V: TRBV13
J: TRBJ1-1
size: few
D: -
DNA: TGTGCCAGCAGCCCCCCTCCTCTGAGGAGGACTGAAGCTTTCTTT
CDR3: CASSPPPLRRTEAFF

V: TRBV28
J: TRBJ1-5
size: -
D: -
DNA: TGTGCCAGCAGTTCGTATCAGGGTTTTGGCAATCAGCCCCAGCATTTT
CDR3: CASSSYQGFGNQPQHF

V: TRBV5-8
J: TRBJ1-5
size: -
D: TRBD1
DNA: TGTGCCAGCAGCTTGGAGGGACAGGGCCTCTGGCATTTT
CDR3: CASSLEGQGLWHF

V: TRBV30
J: TRBJ2-4
size: once
D: TRBD2
DNA: TGTGCCTGGACCAACGCGGGGGACATTCAGTACTTC
CDR3: CAWTNAGDIQYF

V: TRBV4-1
J: TRBJ2-7
size: -
D: -
DNA: TGCGCCAGCAGCCAAGGACGCGGAGGGGCCTACCTCTCCTACGAGCAGTACTTC
CDR3: CASSQGRGGAYLSYEQYF

V: TRBV7-7
J: TRBJ2-1
size: -
D: TRBD2
DNA: TGTGCTAGCAGCCCGACTAGCGGACCTGGAAATGAGCAGTTCTTC
CDR3: CASSPTSGPGNEQFF

V: TRBV27
J: TRBJ1-5
size: -
D: TRBD1
DNA: TGTGCCAGCAGTACCTTGGGACAGGGGGATCAGCCCCAGCATTTT
CDR3: CASSTLGQGDQPQHF

V: TRBV2
J: TRBJ2-5
size: -
D: TRBD2
DNA: TGTGCCAGCAGTCGGGGGGACCAAGAGACCCAGTACTTC
CDR3: CASSRGDQETQYF

V: TRBV4-2
J: TRBJ2-1
size: -
D: -
DNA: TGTGCCAGCAGCCAAGACGACAGTTCCAATGAGCAGTTCTTC
CDR3: CASSQDDSSNEQFF

V: TRBV27
J: TRBJ2-5
size: -
D: TRBD2
DNA: TGTGCCAGCAGTTCAGCGGGAGGGCCGCAAGAGACCCAGTACTTC
CDR3: CASSSAGGPQETQYF

V: TRBV7-2
J: TRBJ2-3
size: -
D: TRBD2
DNA: TGTGCCAGCAGCCTCCTTGGAGCGGGGGTCACAGATACGCAGTATTTT
CDR3: CASSLLGAGVTDTQYF

V: TRBV7-9
J: TRBJ2-1
size: -
D: TRBD2
DNA: TGTGCCAGCAGCTCGGTACTAGCGGGCTCCTACAATGAGCAGTTCTTC
CDR3: CASSSVLAGSYNEQFF

V: TRBV5-1
J: TRBJ2-5
size: once
D: TRBD2
DNA: TGCGCCAGCAGCTTGAGGTCGGGGGGATCCCTAGAGACCCAGTACTTC
CDR3: CASSLRSGGSLETQYF

V: TRBV10-3
J: TRBJ2-5
size: -
D: TRBD1
DNA: TGTGCCATCAGTGTGGGGACAGCCCAAGAGACCCAGTACTTC
CDR3: CAISVGTAQETQYF

V: TRBV7-9
J: TRBJ1-2
size: -
D: TRBD1
DNA: TGTGCCAGCAGCGGACAGGGGGCGGCTAACTATGGCTACACCTTC
CDR3: CASSGQGAANYGYTF

V: TRBV4-1
J: TRBJ2-5
size: -
D: TRBD1
DNA: TGCGCCAGTGGGACAGACTGGGAGACCCAGTACTTC
CDR3: CASGTDWETQYF

V: TRBV11-2
J: TRBJ2-1
size: few
D: TRBD2
DNA: TGTGCCAGCAGCTTAGAATCCGCGGGAGGGTCCTACAATGAGCAGTTCTTC
CDR3: CASSLESAGGSYNEQFF

V: TRBV19
J: TRBJ2-3
size: -
D: -
DNA: TGTGCCAGTAGTATTTCCGCAGGGGCGATCACAGATACGCAGTATTTT
CDR3: CASSISAGAITDTQYF

V: TRBV21-1
J: TRBJ2-1
size: -
D: -
DNA: TGTGCCAGCAGCTTCAGACAGGGGCTCTTGAACGAGCAGTTCTTC
CDR3: CASSFRQGLLNEQFF

V: TRBV7-8
J: TRBJ2-7
size: -
D: -
DNA: TGTGCCAGCAGCTTTACGGGGAGCTCCTACGAGCAGTACTTC
CDR3: CASSFTGSSYEQYF

V: TRBV5-1
J: TRBJ2-7
size: -
D: -
DNA: TGCGCCAGCAGCGCCAGGGCCGACTTCTCCTACGAGCAGTACTTC
CDR3: CASSARADFSYEQYF

V: TRBV6-6
J: TRBJ2-3
size: once
D: -
DNA: TGTGCCAGCAGTTACTCGGCGGGAAACACAGATACGCAGTATTTT
CDR3: CASSYSAGNTDTQYF

V: TRBV7-9
J: TRBJ1-5
size: -
D: TRBD1
DNA: TGTGCCAGCGGGACAGGGGGCGGTCAGCCCCAGCATTTT
CDR3: CASGTGGGQPQHF

V: TRBV5-5
J: TRBJ1-4
size: -
D: -
DNA: TGTGCCAGCAGCCTAGGGGGATCTGAAAAACTGTTTTTT
CDR3: CASSLGGSEKLFF

V: TRBV6-5
J: TRBJ2-3
size: -
D: -
DNA: TGTGCCAGCAGTTGGTCGGGTTTCACAGATACGCAGTATTTT
CDR3: CASSWSGFTDTQYF

V: TRBV7-9
J: TRBJ1-6
size: -
D: -
DNA: TGTGCCAGCAGCTTAGGGTTCGACAGAGAGTTAATTAATTCACCCCTCCACTTT
CDR3: CASSLGFDRELINSPLHF

V: TRBV11-3
J: TRBJ1-2
size: -
D: TRBD1
DNA: TGTGCCAGCAGCTTGGGACAGGGAGTCACCCCGGATGGCTACACCTTC
CDR3: CASSLGQGVTPDGYTF

V: TRBV30
J: TRBJ2-5
size: -
D: -
DNA: TGTGCCTGGAGTGTCACCCGGCAAGAGACCCAGTACTTC
CDR3: CAWSVTRQETQYF

V: TRBV6-1
J: TRBJ2-1
size: -
D: TRBD2
DNA: TGTGCCAGCAGCCCGGGACTAGGTGGTGGTGAGCAGTTCTTC
CDR3: CASSPGLGGGEQFF

V: TRBV2
J: TRBJ2-5
size: -
D: -
DNA: TGTGCCAGCAGTAGCGGCATCCAAGAGACCCAGTACTTC
CDR3: CASSSGIQETQYF

V: TRBV21-1
J: TRBJ1-1
size: -
D: -
DNA: TGTGCCAGCAGCAAGAGTCGGAACACTGAAGCTTTCTTT
CDR3: CASSKSRNTEAFF

V: TRBV7-9
J: TRBJ2-5
size: -
D: -
DNA: TGTGCCAGCAGCTTCGGGGGACAGAGAGAGACCCAGTACTTC
CDR3: CASSFGGQRETQYF

V: TRBV19
J: TRBJ1-6
size: -
D: -
DNA: TGTGCCAGTACTCAGGGGAGCCCGCTGTATTCACCCCTCCACTTT
CDR3: CASTQGSPLYSPLHF

V: TRBV30
J: TRBJ1-1
size: -
D: -
DNA: TGTGCCTGGAGTACACAGCCAAACACTGAAGCTTTCTTT
CDR3: CAWSTQPNTEAFF

V: TRBV30
J: TRBJ2-4
size: once
D: -
DNA: TGTGCCTGGAGTCGGGCGGGGCTCGCCGCAATTCAGTACTTC
CDR3: CAWSRAGLAAIQYF

V: TRBV28
J: TRBJ2-7
size: -
D: -
DNA: TGTGCCAGCAGTTTTCCGGCCGGACAGTCCTACGAGCAGTACTTC
CDR3: CASSFPAGQSYEQYF

V: TRBV5-5
J: TRBJ2-7
size: -
D: TRBD1
DNA: TGTGCCAGCAGCTTCGGGACAGGGGGCTACGAGCAGTACTTC
CDR3: CASSFGTGGYEQYF

V: TRBV6-6
J: TRBJ2-7
size: -
D: -
DNA: TGTGCCAGCAGTTACCCCTTCCGGGGTTACGAGCAGTACTTC
CDR3: CASSYPFRGYEQYF

V: TRBV27
J: TRBJ1-5
size: -
D: TRBD1
DNA: TGTGCCAGCAGTTTCAGAGGGGGCGCCAGGTCCAATCAGCCCCAGCATTTT
CDR3: CASSFRGGARSNQPQHF

V: TRBV28
J: TRBJ2-3
size: -
D: -
DNA: TGTGCCAGCAGTCTCATTAGCAATACGCAGTATTTT
CDR3: CASSLISNTQYF

V: TRBV7-9
J: TRBJ2-1
size: -
D: TRBD2
DNA: TGTGCCAGCAGCTTCCTAGCGGGAGGGCCAAGGGACAATGAGCAGTTCTTC
CDR3: CASSFLAGGPRDNEQFF

V: TRBV18
J: TRBJ2-7
size: -
D: -
DNA: TGTGCCAGCTCACGCTCGGGCGGGTCCTACGAGCAGTACTTC
CDR3: CASSRSGGSYEQYF

V: TRBV30
J: TRBJ2-1
size: -
D: -
DNA: TGTGCCTGGAGCGCGGCGGTGGATGAGCAGTTCTTC
CDR3: CAWSAAVDEQFF

V: TRBV7-2
J: TRBJ2-1
size: -
D: TRBD1
DNA: TGTGCCAGCAGCCTCGCAGGGGGTAATGAGCAGTTCTTC
CDR3: CASSLAGGNEQFF

V: TRBV9
J: TRBJ1-5
size: once
D: -
DNA: TGTGCCAGCAGCGTAGATGAGGGTTGGCAGCCCCAGCATTTT
CDR3: CASSVDEGWQPQHF

V: TRBV6-5
J: TRBJ1-2
size: -
D: -
DNA: TGTGCCAGCAGTTACTCAGTTGCGGCGAACTATGGCTACACCTTC
CDR3: CASSYSVAANYGYTF

V: TRBV7-9
J: TRBJ2-3
size: -
D: TRBD2
DNA: TGTGCCAGCAGCCCTCTAGCGGGAGGGGGGTTCACAGATACGCAGTATTTT
CDR3: CASSPLAGGGFTDTQYF

V: TRBV10-2
J: TRBJ2-7
size: -
D: TRBD2
DNA: TGCGCCAGCAGTGAGTCCGGGACTAGCGGATCATACGAGCAGTACTTC
CDR3: CASSESGTSGSYEQYF

V: TRBV7-9
J: TRBJ2-7
size: -
D: TRBD1
DNA: TGTGCCAGCAGCTTAGACCCTATATCCGGGACAGGGTTATACGAGCAGTACTTC
CDR3: CASSLDPISGTGLYEQYF

V: TRBV28
J: TRBJ1-2
size: -
D: -
DNA: TGTGCCAGCAGTCCCCCCGGGGGGGCGATAAATGGCTACACCTTC
CDR3: CASSPPGGAINGYTF

V: TRBV25-1
J: TRBJ2-1
size: -
D: -
DNA: TGTGCCAGCAGTGAAACCGGGATGACTTACAATGAGCAGTTCTTC
CDR3: CASSETGMTYNEQFF

V: TRBV19
J: TRBJ2-7
size: -
D: TRBD1
DNA: TGTGCCAGTAGTATAGGGGGGACAGGGAAGAACGAGCAGTACTTC
CDR3: CASSIGGTGKNEQYF